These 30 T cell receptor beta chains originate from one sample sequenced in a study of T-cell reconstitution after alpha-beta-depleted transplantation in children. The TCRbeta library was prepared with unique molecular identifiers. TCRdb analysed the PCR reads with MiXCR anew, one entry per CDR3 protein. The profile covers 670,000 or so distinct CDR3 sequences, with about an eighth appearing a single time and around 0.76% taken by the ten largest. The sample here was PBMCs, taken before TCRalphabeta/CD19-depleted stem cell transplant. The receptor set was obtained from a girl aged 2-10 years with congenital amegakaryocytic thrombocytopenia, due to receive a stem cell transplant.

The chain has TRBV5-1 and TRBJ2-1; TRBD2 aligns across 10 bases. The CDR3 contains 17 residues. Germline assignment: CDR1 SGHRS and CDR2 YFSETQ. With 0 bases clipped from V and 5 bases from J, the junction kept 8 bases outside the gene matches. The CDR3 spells CASSLALSGRPHNEQFF. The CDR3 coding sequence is TGCGCCAGCAGCTTGGCCCTTAGCGGGAGGCCTCACAATGAGCAGTTCTTC.

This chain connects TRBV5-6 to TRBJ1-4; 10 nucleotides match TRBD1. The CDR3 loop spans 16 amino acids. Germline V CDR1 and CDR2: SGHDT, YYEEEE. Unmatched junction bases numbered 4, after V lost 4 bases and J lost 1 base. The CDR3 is CASSRQGAQTNEKLFF. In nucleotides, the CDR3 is TGTGCCAGCAGCCGACAGGGGGCGCAAACTAATGAAAAACTGTTTTTT.

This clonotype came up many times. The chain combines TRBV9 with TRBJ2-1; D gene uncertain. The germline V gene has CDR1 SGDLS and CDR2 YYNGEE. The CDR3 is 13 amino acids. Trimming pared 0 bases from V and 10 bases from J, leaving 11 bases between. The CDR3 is CASSVVQKYEQFF. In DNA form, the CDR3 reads TGTGCCAGCAGCGTAGTACAGAAGTACGAGCAGTTCTTC.

The DNA for the CDR3 is TGTGCCAGTAAGGACCGGACTAGCGGGATTTCCCCCTACGAGCAGTACTTC. Translating it yields CASKDRTSGISPYEQYF. The chain is built from TRBV19 and TRBJ2-7; TRBD2 matches at 12 bases. This CDR3 has 17 residues. Germline lookup yields CDR1 LNHDA and CDR2 SQIVND (reference sequence). Trimming at V came to 7 bases and at J to 2 bases, leaving 12 bases not matched to a gene.

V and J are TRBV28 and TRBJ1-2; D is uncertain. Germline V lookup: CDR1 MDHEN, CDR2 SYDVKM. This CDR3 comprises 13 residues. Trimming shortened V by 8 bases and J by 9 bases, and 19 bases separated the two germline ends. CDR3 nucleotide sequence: TGTGCCAGCTCTCAAGCGGGGTCAAAAAGCTACACCTTC. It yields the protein CASSQAGSKSYTF.

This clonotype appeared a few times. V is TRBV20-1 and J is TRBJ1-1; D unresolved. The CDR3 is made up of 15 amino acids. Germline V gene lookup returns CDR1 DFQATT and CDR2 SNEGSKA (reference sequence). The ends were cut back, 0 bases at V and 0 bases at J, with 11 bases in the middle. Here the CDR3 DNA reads TGCAGTGCTAGAGATCATTTGGGGATGAACACTGAAGCTTTCTTT. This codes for CSARDHLGMNTEAFF.

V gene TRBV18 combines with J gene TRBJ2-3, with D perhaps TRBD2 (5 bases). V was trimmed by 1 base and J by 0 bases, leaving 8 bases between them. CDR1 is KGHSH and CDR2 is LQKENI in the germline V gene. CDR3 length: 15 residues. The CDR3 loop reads CASSPRAASTDTQYF. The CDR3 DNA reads TGTGCCAGCTCACCACGAGCGGCTAGCACAGATACGCAGTATTTT.

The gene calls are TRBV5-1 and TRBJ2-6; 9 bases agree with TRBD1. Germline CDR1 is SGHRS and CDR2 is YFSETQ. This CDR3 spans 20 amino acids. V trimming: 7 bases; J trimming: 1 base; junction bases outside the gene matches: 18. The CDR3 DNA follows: TGCGCCAGCGGGGTCCTCGGGACAGGGAGCCCGAGATCTGGGGCCAACGTCCTGACTTTC. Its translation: CASGVLGTGSPRSGANVLTF.

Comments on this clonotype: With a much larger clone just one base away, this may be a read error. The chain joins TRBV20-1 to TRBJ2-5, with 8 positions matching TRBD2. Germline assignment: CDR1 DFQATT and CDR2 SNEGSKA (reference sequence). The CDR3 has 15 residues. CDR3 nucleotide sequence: TGCATTGCTAGAGATGGACTAGCTGCCCAAGAGACCCAGTACTTC. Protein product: CIARDGLAAQETQYF.

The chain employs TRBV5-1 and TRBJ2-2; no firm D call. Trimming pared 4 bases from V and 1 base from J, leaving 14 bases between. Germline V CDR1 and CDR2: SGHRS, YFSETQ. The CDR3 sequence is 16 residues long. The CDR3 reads CASSLLASVNTGELFF. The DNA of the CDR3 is TGCGCCAGCAGCCTCCTCGCCTCGGTGAACACCGGGGAGCTGTTTTTT.

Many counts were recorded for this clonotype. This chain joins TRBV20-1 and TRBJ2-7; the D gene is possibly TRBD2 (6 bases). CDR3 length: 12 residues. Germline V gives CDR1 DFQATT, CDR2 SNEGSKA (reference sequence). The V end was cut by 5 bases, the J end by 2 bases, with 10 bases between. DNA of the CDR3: TGCAGTGCTCACGGGGGTCCCTACGAGCAGTACTTC. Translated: CSAHGGPYEQYF.

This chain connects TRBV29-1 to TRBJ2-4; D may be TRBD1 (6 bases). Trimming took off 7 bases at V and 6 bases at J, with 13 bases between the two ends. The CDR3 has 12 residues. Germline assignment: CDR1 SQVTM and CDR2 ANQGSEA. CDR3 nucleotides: TGCAGCGCTATCAGGGGCCCAAACATTCAGTACTTC. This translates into CSAIRGPNIQYF.

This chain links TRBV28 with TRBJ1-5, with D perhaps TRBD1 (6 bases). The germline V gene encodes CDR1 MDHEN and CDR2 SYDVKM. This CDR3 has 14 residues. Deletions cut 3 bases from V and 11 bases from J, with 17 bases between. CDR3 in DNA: TGTGCCAGCAGTTTCGGGGGCTCAGGTAGGGCCCAGCATTTT. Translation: CASSFGGSGRAQHF.

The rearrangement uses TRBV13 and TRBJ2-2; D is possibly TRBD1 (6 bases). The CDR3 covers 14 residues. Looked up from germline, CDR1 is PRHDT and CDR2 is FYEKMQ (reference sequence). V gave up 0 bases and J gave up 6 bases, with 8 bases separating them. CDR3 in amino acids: CASSLGRTAGELFF. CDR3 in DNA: TGTGCCAGCAGCTTAGGGAGGACAGCCGGGGAGCTGTTTTTT.

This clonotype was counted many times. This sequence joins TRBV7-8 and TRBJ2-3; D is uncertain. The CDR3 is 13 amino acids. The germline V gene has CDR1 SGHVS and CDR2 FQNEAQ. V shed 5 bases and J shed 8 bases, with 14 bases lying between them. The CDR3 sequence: CASSPADGITQYF. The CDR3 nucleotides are TGTGCCAGCAGCCCCGCAGACGGCATTACGCAGTATTTT.

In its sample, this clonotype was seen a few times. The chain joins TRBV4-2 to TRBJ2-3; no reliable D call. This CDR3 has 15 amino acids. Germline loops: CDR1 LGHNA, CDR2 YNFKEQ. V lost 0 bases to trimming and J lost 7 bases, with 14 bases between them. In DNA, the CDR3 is TGTGCCAGCAGCCAAGATCTCCCGACCCCACATACGCAGTATTTT. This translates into CASSQDLPTPHTQYF.

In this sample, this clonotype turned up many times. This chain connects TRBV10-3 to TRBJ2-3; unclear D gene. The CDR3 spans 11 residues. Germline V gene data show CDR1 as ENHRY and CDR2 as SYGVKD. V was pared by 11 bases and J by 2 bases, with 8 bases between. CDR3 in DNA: TGTGCCGCAGAGTCCACAGATACGCAGTATTTT. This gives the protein CAAESTDTQYF.

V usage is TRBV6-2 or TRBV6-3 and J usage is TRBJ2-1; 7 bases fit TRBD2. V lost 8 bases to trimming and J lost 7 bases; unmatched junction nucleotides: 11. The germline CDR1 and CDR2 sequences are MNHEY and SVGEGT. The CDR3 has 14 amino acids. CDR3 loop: CASGLAARANEQFF. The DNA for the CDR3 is TGTGCCAGCGGGCTAGCGGCGCGGGCGAATGAGCAGTTCTTC.

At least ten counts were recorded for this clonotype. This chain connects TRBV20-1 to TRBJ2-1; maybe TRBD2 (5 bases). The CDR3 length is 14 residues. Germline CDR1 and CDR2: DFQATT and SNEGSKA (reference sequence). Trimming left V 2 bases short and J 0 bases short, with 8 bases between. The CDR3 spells CSARKRSSYNEQFF. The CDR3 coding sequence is TGCAGTGCTAGAAAGCGGAGCTCCTACAATGAGCAGTTCTTC.

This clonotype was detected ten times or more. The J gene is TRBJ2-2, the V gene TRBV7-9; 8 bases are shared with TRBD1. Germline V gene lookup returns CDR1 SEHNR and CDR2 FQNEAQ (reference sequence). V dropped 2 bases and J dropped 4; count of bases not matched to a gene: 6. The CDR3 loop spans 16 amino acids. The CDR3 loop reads CASSLWQGAVTGELFF. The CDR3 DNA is TGTGCCAGCAGCTTATGGCAGGGGGCGGTCACCGGGGAGCTGTTTTTT.

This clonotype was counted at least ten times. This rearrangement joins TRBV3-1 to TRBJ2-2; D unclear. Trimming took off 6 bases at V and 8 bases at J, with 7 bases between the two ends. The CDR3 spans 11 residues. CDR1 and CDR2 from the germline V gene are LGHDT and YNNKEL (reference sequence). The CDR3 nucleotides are TGTGCCAGCAGTCTCCGGGGGGAGCTGTTTTTT. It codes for CASSLRGELFF.

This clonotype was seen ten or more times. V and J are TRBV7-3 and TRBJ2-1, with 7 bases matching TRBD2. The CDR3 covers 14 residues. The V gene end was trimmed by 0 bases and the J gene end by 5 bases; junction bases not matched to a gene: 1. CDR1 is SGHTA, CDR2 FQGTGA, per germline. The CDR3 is CASSLTGGDNEQFF. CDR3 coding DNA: TGTGCCAGCAGCTTAACGGGAGGGGACAATGAGCAGTTCTTC.

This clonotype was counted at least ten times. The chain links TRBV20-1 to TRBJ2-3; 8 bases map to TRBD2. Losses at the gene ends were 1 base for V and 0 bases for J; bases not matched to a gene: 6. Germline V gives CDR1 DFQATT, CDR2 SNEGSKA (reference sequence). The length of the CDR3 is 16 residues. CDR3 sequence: CSARVASGGSTDTQYF. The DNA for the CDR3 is TGCAGTGCTAGAGTTGCCAGCGGGGGTAGCACAGATACGCAGTATTTT.

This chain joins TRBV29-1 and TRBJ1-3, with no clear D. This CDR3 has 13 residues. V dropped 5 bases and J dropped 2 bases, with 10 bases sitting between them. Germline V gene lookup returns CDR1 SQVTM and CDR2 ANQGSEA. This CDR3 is CSVSWPTGNTIYF. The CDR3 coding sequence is TGCAGCGTTTCCTGGCCAACTGGAAACACCATATATTTT.

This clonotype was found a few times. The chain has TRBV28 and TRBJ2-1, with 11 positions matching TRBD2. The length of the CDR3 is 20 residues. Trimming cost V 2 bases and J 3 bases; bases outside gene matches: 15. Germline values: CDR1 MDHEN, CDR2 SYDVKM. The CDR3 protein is CASSLPGLAVSHGLYNEQFF. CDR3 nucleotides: TGTGCCAGCAGTTTACCGGGACTAGCGGTTAGTCACGGACTCTACAATGAGCAGTTCTTC.

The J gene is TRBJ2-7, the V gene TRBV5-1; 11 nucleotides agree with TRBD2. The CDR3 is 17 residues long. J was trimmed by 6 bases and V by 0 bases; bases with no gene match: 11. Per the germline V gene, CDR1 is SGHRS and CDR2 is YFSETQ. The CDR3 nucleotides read TGCGCCAGCAGCTTGGCGGGACTAGCGGCCGGAAGTGGCGAGCAGTACTTC. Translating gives CASSLAGLAAGSGEQYF.

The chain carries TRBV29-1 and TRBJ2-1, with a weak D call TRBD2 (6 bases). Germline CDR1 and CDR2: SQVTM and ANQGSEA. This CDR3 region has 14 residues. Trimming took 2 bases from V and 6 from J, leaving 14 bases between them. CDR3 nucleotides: TGCAGCGTTGAATCCAATAAGGAGGGCAATGAGCAGTTCTTC. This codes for CSVESNKEGNEQFF.

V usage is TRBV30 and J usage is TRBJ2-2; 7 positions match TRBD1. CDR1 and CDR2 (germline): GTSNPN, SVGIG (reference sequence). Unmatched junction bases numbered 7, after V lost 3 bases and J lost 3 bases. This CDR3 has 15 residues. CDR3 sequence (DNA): TGTGCCTGGAGACAGGGGATGGTATACACCGGGGAGCTGTTTTTT. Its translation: CAWRQGMVYTGELFF.

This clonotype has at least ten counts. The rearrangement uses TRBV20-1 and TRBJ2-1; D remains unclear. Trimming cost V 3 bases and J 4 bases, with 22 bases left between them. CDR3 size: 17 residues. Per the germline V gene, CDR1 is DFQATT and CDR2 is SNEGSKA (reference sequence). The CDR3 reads CSASPFRPSRWYNEQFF. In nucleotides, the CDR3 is TGCAGTGCTAGCCCTTTCCGGCCTTCCCGGTGGTACAATGAGCAGTTCTTC.

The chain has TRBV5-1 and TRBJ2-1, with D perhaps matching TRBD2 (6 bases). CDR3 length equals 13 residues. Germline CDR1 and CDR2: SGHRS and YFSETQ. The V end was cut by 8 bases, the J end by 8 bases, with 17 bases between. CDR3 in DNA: TGCGCCAGAGGGAAGCGGGTAAGAGATGAGCAGTTCTTC. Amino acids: CARGKRVRDEQFF. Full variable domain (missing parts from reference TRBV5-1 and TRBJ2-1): KAGVTQTPRYLIKTRGQQVTLSCSPISGHRSVSWYQQTPGQGLQFLFEYFSETQRNKGNFPGRFSGRQFSNSRSEMNVSTLELGDSALYLCARGKRVRDEQFFGPGTRLTVL.